Sequencing of this T cell receptor (beta chain) was carried out in a study of CD8+CD57+ T cells in acquired aplastic anemia (dated by TCRdb to about 2018). About the investigation overall: A mean of about 3.2 ug of DNA, ranging from about 0.19 to 30 ug, was extracted from sorted CD4+ and CD8+ cells. Healthy donor samples averaged roughly 9.9 million reads for CD4+ and about 11 million for CD8+ cells.

General study outcomes and caveats: Over 25 CD8+ CDR3 sequences were found in both patients and controls but appeared to be highly expressed in patients and within the immunodominant clones of the patients. CD8+ Simpson's diversity did not differ significantly between patients and healthy controls (P=0.060).

TCR repertoires of sorted CD4+ and CD8+ blood T cells from severe aplastic anemia patients and healthy subjects were deep-sequenced in the study. Ficoll-Paque density gradient centrifugation was used to isolate peripheral blood mononuclear cells. Before DNA extraction, CD4+ and CD8+ T cells were sorted with FACS or magnetic beads. This clonotype has a count of ten or more. Its binding antigen is unknown. The input lacks base qualities; no much larger clone sits a single base away. From the germline V gene (reference sequence), CDR1 is SEHNR and CDR2 is FQNEAQ. Compared with germline, V lacks 3 bases and J lacks 2 bases; bases without a gene match: 3. From cysteine to phenylalanine, the CDR3 is 15 amino acids long. Of all the DNA, just the CDR3 is kept, 45 bases in frame from base 1. Genomic DNA served as template for TCR beta VDJ combination and CDR3 sequence profiling. An Illumina HiSeq 2000 was used for TCR repertoire sequencing. The authors processed their data as follows. TRBV/TRBJ rearrangement plots, CDR3 size and DJ length profiles, and Simpson's diversity index were used to evaluate the repertoires. Whichever DNA sequence was most abundant in the deep sequencing data was defined as the immunodominant clone. CDR3 amino acid sequences were checked for sharing between subjects and were compared against published repertoires and the VDJdb database. The public reads were run again by TCRdb, first through fastp at Q25 and then through MiXCR, and only productive beta chains were kept. Every CDR3 protein is listed once, alongside the most common genes and DNA of its rows. The V and J calls come from TCRdb's annotation, not from the publication. The sample profile shows 400,000 to 450,000 distinct CDR3 sequences; about two thirds of them were found once. The top ten constitute less than 4% of the sample.

The sequence derives from a human donor in good health, serving as a control. The receptor chain draws on TRBV7-9 and TRBJ2-2; 7 central nucleotides agree with TRBD1. Sequencing was performed on sorted CD4+, CD8+, or CD8+CD57+ T cells (not recorded which) from PBMCs. The CDR3 protein: CASSFAGGNTGELFF. The sequenced DNA: TGTGCCAGCAGCTTCGCAGGGGGTAACACCGGGGAGCTGTTTTTT.